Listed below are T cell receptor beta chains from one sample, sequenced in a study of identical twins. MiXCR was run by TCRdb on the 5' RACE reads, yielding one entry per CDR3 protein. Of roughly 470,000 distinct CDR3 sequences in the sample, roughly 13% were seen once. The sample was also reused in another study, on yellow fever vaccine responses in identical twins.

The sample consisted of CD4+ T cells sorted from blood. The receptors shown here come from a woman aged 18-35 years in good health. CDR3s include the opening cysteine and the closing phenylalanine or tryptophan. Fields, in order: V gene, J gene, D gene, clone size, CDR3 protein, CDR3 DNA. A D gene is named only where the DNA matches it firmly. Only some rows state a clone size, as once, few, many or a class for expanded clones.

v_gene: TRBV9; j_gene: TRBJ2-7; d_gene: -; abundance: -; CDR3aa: CASSVYPSSYEQYF; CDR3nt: TGTGCCAGCAGCGTATACCCGAGCTCCTACGAGCAGTACTTC
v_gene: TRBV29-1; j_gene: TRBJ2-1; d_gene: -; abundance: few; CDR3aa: CSGYRGGYNEQFF; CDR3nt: TGCAGCGGTTACAGGGGAGGATACAATGAGCAGTTCTTC
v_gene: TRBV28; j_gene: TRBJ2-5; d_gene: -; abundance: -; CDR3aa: CASSFERREETQYF; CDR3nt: TGTGCCAGCAGTTTTGAGAGGAGGGAAGAGACCCAGTACTTC
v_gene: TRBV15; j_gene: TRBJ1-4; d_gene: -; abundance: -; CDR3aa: CATSIAQSGGEKLFF; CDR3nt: TGTGCCACCAGCATAGCCCAGTCGGGGGGGGAAAAACTGTTTTTT
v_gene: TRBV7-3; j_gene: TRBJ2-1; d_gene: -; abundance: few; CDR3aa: CASSPTPGYNEQFF; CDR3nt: TGTGCCAGCAGCCCAACTCCAGGGTACAATGAGCAGTTCTTC
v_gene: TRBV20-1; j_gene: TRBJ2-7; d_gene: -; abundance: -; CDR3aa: CSSRRQVRGIDPYEQYF; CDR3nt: TGCAGCTCCAGGCGCCAGGTCCGGGGAATCGACCCTTACGAGCAGTACTTC
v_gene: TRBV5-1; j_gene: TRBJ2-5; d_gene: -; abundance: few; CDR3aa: CASSLGRGSTGDQETQYF; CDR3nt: TGCGCCAGCAGCTTGGGGCGAGGTTCGACAGGAGATCAAGAGACCCAGTACTTC
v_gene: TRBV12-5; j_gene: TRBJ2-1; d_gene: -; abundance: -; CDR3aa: CASGFSPQYNEQFF; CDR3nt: TGTGCTAGTGGTTTTTCCCCCCAATACAATGAGCAGTTCTTC
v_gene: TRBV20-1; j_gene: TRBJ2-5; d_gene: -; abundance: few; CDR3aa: CSARFGGMEETQYF; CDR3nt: TGCAGTGCTAGATTTGGCGGGATGGAAGAGACCCAGTACTTC
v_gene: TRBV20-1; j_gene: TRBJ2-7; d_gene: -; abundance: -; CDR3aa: CSARNRNSYEQYF; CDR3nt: TGCAGTGCTAGAAACAGAAACTCCTACGAGCAGTACTTC
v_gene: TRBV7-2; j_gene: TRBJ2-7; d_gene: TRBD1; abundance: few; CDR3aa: CASSLAAPGTGGSEQYF; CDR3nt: TGTGCCAGCAGCTTAGCGGCCCCCGGGACAGGGGGCTCCGAGCAGTACTTC
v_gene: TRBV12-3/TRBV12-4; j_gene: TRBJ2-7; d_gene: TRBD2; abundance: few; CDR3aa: CASKGAFGGEVYEQYF; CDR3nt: TGTGCCAGCAAAGGGGCTTTTGGGGGGGAGGTTTACGAGCAGTACTTC
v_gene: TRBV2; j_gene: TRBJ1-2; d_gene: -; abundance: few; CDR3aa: CASSPRAQANYGYTF; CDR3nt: TGTGCCAGCAGTCCCAGGGCACAGGCCAACTATGGCTACACCTTC
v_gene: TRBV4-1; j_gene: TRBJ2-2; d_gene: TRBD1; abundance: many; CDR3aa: CASSQQRPTGGGNTGELFF; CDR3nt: TGCGCCAGCAGCCAACAAAGACCGACAGGGGGCGGGAACACCGGGGAGCTGTTTTTT
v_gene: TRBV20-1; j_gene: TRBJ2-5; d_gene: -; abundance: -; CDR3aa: CSARGTETQYF; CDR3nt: TGCAGTGCTAGGGGGACTGAGACCCAGTACTTC
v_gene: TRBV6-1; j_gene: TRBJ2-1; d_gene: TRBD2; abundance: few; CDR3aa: CASRGLAGGVYNEQFF; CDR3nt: TGTGCCAGCAGGGGACTAGCGGGAGGGGTGTACAATGAGCAGTTCTTC
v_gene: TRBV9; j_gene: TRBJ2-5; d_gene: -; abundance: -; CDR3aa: CASSVATRGVGETQYF; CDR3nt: TGTGCCAGCAGCGTAGCTACGAGAGGGGTTGGGGAGACCCAGTACTTC
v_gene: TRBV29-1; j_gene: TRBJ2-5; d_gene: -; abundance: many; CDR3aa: CSVGHPAGQETQYF; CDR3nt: TGCAGCGTTGGCCACCCAGCGGGCCAAGAGACCCAGTACTTC
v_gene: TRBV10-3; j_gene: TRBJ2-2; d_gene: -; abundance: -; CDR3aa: CAIRKTDNTGELFF; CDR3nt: TGTGCCATCAGAAAGACAGACAACACCGGGGAGCTGTTTTTT
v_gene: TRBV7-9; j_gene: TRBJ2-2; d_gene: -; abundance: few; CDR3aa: CASSRTPNTGELFF; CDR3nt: TGTGCCAGCAGCCGTACACCGAACACCGGGGAGCTGTTTTTT
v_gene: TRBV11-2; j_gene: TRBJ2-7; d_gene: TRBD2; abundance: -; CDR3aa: CASSQTSGAIYEQYF; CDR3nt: TGTGCCAGCAGTCAGACTAGCGGGGCAATCTACGAGCAGTACTTC
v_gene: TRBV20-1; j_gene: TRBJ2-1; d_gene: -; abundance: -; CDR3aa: CSAGKNRPGAGNEQFF; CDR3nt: TGCAGTGCAGGAAAGAATCGCCCCGGGGCGGGGAATGAGCAGTTCTTC
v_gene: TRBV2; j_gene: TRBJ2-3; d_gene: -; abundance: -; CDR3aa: CASSLVEGGTLSTDTQYF; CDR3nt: TGTGCCAGCAGTTTAGTAGAGGGAGGCACCCTAAGCACAGATACGCAGTATTTT
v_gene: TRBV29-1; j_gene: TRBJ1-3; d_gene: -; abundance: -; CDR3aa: CSVVAGGNTIYF; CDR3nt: TGCAGCGTTGTGGCAGGGGGAAACACCATATATTTT
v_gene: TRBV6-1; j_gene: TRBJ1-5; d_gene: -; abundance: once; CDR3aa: CASVGWGATNQPQHF; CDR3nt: TGTGCCAGCGTGGGCTGGGGGGCTACCAATCAGCCCCAGCATTTT
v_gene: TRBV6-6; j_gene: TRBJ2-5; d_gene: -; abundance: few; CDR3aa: CASKVPGGETQYF; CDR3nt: TGTGCCAGCAAGGTTCCGGGTGGGGAGACCCAGTACTTC
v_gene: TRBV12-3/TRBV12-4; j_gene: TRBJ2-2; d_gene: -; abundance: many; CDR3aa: CATKGTSTGELFF; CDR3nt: TGTGCCACCAAGGGGACCTCCACCGGGGAGCTGTTTTTT
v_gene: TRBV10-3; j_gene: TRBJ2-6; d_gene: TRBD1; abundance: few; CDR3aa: CAISESGQSSGANVLTF; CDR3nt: TGTGCCATCAGTGAGTCGGGACAGAGCTCTGGGGCCAACGTCCTGACTTTC
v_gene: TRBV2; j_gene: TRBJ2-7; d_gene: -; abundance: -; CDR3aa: CASTTPGAYEQYF; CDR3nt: TGTGCCAGCACCACTCCGGGCGCCTACGAGCAGTACTTC
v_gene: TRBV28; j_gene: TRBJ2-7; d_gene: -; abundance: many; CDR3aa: CASGAPGTSYEQYF; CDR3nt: TGTGCCAGCGGAGCTCCGGGGACCTCCTACGAGCAGTACTTC
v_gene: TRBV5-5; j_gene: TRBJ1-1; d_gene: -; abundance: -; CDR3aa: CASLHSGRNTEAFF; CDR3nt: TGTGCCAGCCTCCACTCGGGGAGGAACACTGAAGCTTTCTTT
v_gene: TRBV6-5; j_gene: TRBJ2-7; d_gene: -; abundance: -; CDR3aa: CASRYRQETYEQYF; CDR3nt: TGTGCCAGCAGATACCGACAGGAGACCTACGAGCAGTACTTC
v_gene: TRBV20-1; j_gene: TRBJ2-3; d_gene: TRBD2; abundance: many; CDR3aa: CSAFSGKSDTQYF; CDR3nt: TGCAGTGCTTTTAGCGGGAAATCAGATACGCAGTATTTT
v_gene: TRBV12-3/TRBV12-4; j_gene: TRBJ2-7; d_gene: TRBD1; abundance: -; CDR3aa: CASSPGQGISYEQYF; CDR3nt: TGTGCCAGCAGCCCTGGACAGGGGATCTCCTACGAGCAGTACTTC
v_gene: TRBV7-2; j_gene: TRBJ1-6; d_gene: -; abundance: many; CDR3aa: CASSSYRNSPLHF; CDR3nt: TGTGCCAGCAGCTCCTACAGAAATTCACCCCTCCACTTT
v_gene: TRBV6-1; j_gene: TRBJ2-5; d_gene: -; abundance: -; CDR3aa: CASSPGRSQETQYF; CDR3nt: TGTGCCAGCAGTCCGGGACGGTCCCAAGAGACCCAGTACTTC
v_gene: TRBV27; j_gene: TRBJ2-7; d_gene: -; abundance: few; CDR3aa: CASSLRGTEYEQYF; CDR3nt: TGTGCCAGCAGTTTAAGGGGGACCGAGTACGAGCAGTACTTC
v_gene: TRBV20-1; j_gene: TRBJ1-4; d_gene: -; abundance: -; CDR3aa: CSARRGSYNEKLFF; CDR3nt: TGCAGTGCTAGAAGGGGCAGCTATAATGAAAAACTGTTTTTT
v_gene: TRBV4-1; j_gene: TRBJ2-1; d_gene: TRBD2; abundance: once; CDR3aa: CASSHGRPGTSGGSSYNEQIF; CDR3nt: TGCGCCAGCAGCCACGGTCGTCCCGGGACTAGCGGGGGGAGCTCCTACAATGAGCAGATCTTC
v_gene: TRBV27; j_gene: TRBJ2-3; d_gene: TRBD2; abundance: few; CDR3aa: CASTMTSGIPTSTDTQYF; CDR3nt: TGTGCCAGCACCATGACTAGCGGCATTCCTACCAGCACAGATACGCAGTATTTT
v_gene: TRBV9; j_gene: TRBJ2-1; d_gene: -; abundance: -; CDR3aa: CASSGGPHNEQFF; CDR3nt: TGTGCCAGCAGCGGGGGACCCCACAATGAGCAGTTCTTC
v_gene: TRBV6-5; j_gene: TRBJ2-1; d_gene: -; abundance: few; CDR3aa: CASRYRRDNEQFF; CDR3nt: TGTGCCAGCAGATACCGACGGGACAATGAGCAGTTCTTC
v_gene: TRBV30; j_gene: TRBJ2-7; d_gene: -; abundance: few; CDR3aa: CAWSVSALIYEQYF; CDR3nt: TGTGCCTGGAGTGTATCGGCGCTAATCTACGAGCAGTACTTC